What follows is one TCR beta chain and its context. The target of this receptor is not known. Being one base from a much bigger clone, this may be a read error. In the germline V gene, CDR1 corresponds to SGHVS and CDR2 to FNYEAQ. The CDR3 numbers 15 residues from cysteine through phenylalanine. Kept here is only the CDR3 DNA, which spans 45 bases and is read in frame from base 1. The data were produced on an Illumina HiSeq 1500. TCRdb handled the public reads itself, with Q25 trimming in fastp and clone calling in MiXCR, and kept productive beta chains. Each entry is one CDR3 protein sequence, shown with its most common DNA and genes. The sample table contains roughly 630,000 distinct CDR3 sequences; only one count was recorded for less than 25% of them. The ten most abundant clones make up 7% to 9% of the sample. The sample comes from a study of T cell repertoires in cytomegalovirus infection (dated 2019 in TCRdb). Context from the whole study: Because public TCR beta signatures pointed to carriage of CMV infection together with the matching HLA type, the HLA type of each donor mattered for the analysis. The study at large found these results: In both this cohort and an independent cohort of 352 donors, the cumulative frequency of public TCR beta family members distinguished carriers of CMV infection plus the relevant HLA type. The ex vivo response was dominated by HLA-C-restricted CMV-specific TCR beta clonotypes, which also provided the single most frequent clonotype in two of eight donors.

The rearranged chain carries TRBV7-6 and TRBJ1-2, with the D gene call left open. The source material was CD8+ T cells from PBMCs. The clonotype comes from a human donor in good health (CMV status not recorded). Some clones in this sample may be carry-over from other donors' samples. The CDR3 loop reads CASSSPASIKSGHTF. Here is the DNA: TGTGCCAGCAGCTCTCCGGCGTCAATTAAGAGTGGCCACACCTTC.